A selection of T cell receptor beta chains follows, all from one sample in a study of shared clonotypes between healthy human individuals. Method: immunoSEQ multiplex PCR; TCRdb's copy keeps in-frame clones and lacks some. Of roughly 86,000 clones detected, 60% to 75% appear once; the ten largest clones hold approximately 53%. Sequenced input: memory CD8+ T cells sorted from blood. These receptors were collected from a man younger than 40 in good health. Each CDR3 is given with its conserved first and last residue. The D gene is left open where the match is weak. The size of a clone is reported for some rows only, either as once, few or many, or as a class for expanded clones.

TRBV6-1	TRBJ2-7	TRBD1	-	CASKDRVRVYEQYF	TGTGCCAGCAAGGACAGGGTGAGGGTTTACGAGCAGTACTTC
TRBV4-3	TRBJ2-1	TRBD1	-	CASSPRTGFSAYNEQFF	TGCGCCAGCAGCCCTCGGACAGGGTTTAGCGCCTACAATGAGCAGTTCTTC
TRBV6-6	TRBJ1-5	-	-	CASIPSARGQPQHF	TGTGCCAGCATCCCGAGCGCGCGGGGTCAGCCCCAGCATTTT
TRBV28	TRBJ1-4	-	few	CASSLWRNEKLFF	TGTGCCAGCAGTTTATGGAGGAATGAAAAACTGTTTTTT
TRBV27	TRBJ2-7	TRBD2	-	CASRLAGAYEQYF	TGTGCCAGCAGATTAGCGGGGGCCTACGAGCAGTACTTC
TRBV28	TRBJ2-7	-	once	CASSFLAGYEQYF	TGTGCCAGCAGTTTCCTAGCTGGCTACGAGCAGTACTTC
TRBV7-9	TRBJ2-1	-	-	CASSSIGGEQFF	TGTGCCAGCAGCTCGATAGGAGGCGAGCAGTTCTTC
TRBV11-3	TRBJ2-5	-	-	CASSLGLRETQYF	TGTGCCAGCAGCTTAGGGCTGCGGGAGACCCAGTACTTC
TRBV9	TRBJ2-1	-	-	CASNLGDYNEQFF	TGTGCCAGCAATCTTGGGGACTACAATGAGCAGTTCTTC
TRBV19	TRBJ1-5	-	-	CASSAGLINQPQHF	TGTGCCAGTAGTGCAGGCCTCATAAATCAGCCCCAGCATTTT
TRBV10-3	TRBJ2-1	TRBD1	few	CAISGTGGAANEQFF	TGTGCCATCAGTGGTACAGGGGGCGCGGCCAATGAGCAGTTCTTC
TRBV5-1	TRBJ2-5	-	many	CASSLVGTVQETQYF	TGCGCCAGCAGCTTGGTGGGGACCGTCCAAGAGACCCAGTACTTC
TRBV28	TRBJ2-7	TRBD1	few	CASTGDAYEQYF	TGTGCCAGTACAGGGGATGCCTACGAGCAGTACTTC
TRBV11-2	TRBJ1-2	-	-	CASSLMGHLNYGYTF	TGTGCCAGCAGCCTAATGGGACACCTCAACTATGGCTACACCTTC
TRBV7-2	TRBJ1-5	-	-	CASSRPDQPQHF	TGTGCCAGCAGCCGTCCCGATCAGCCCCAGCATTTT
TRBV5-6	TRBJ1-5	-	-	CASSLGLMGDQPQHF	TGTGCCAGCAGCTTGGGGCTAATGGGGGATCAGCCCCAGCATTTT
TRBV4-1	TRBJ2-7	TRBD1	many	CASSPSKQGAGAYEQYF	TGCGCCAGCAGCCCATCTAAGCAGGGGGCAGGGGCGTACGAGCAGTACTTC
TRBV7-9	TRBJ2-7	TRBD1	many	CAIQRTGVTEQYF	TGTGCCATCCAGAGGACAGGGGTTACCGAGCAGTACTTC
TRBV9	TRBJ2-3	-	-	CASSAPDRTARDSKNTDTQYF	TGTGCCAGCAGCGCCCCCGATCGGACTGCCCGGGACTCAAAAAACACAGATACGCAGTATTTT
TRBV4-1	TRBJ2-7	TRBD2	-	CASSHSSGGRVYEQYF	TGCGCCAGCAGCCATTCCTCGGGCGGGAGGGTCTACGAGCAGTACTTC
TRBV6-1	TRBJ2-7	TRBD2	many	CASSELAGSSYEQYF	TGTGCCAGCAGTGAGTTAGCGGGAAGCTCCTACGAGCAGTACTTC
TRBV7-2	TRBJ2-2	-	-	CASSLFSTNTGELFF	TGTGCCAGCAGCTTATTCAGTACGAACACCGGGGAGCTGTTTTTT
TRBV4-2	TRBJ2-3	-	-	CASSQGGDTDTQYF	TGTGCCAGCAGCCAAGGCGGGGACACAGATACGCAGTATTTT
TRBV7-2	TRBJ2-7	-	-	CASSPRTTEWHF	TGTGCCAGCAGCCCCAGGACGACAGAGTGGCACTTC
TRBV28	TRBJ2-3	TRBD2	once	CASSPGLAGGGTDTQYF	TGTGCCAGCAGCCCGGGACTAGCGGGAGGGGGCACAGATACGCAGTATTTT
TRBV30	TRBJ2-1	TRBD1	few	CAGEGAFNEQFF	TGTGCCGGTGAGGGGGCATTCAATGAGCAGTTCTTC
TRBV11-2	TRBJ1-3	-	-	CASCADPGNTIYF	TGTGCCAGCTGTGCAGACCCGGGAAACACCATATATTTT
TRBV4-3	TRBJ2-1	-	-	CASSPYPDSPSYNEQFF	TGCGCCAGCAGCCCGTACCCTGACTCGCCGAGCTACAATGAGCAGTTCTTC
TRBV7-4	TRBJ1-1	-	-	CASSYENTEAFF	TGTGCCAGCAGCTATGAGAACACTGAAGCTTTCTTT
TRBV29-1	TRBJ2-5	-	-	CSALRGVPGETQYF	TGCAGCGCCCTCAGGGGGGTGCCAGGAGAGACCCAGTACTTC
TRBV6-6	TRBJ2-2	-	-	CASSVTNTGELFF	TGTGCCAGCAGTGTTACGAACACCGGGGAGCTGTTTTTT
TRBV7-9	TRBJ2-6	-	-	CASSFWGAALPGANVLTF	TGTGCCAGCAGCTTCTGGGGCGCCGCTCTTCCTGGGGCCAACGTCCTGACTTTC
TRBV7-9	TRBJ2-3	TRBD2	few	CASSRHLAGGYADTQYF	TGTGCCAGCAGCCGACACCTAGCGGGAGGGTATGCAGATACGCAGTATTTT